Presented here are 30 T cell receptor beta chains from one specimen sequenced in a study of OX40 agonist ivuxolimab in advanced cancers. Data came from immunoSEQ multiplex PCR; TCRdb stores just in-frame clones and leaves some out. The sample consists of about 22,000 clones, about 85% of them appearing once. Sequenced here: CD4+ or CD8+ T cells sorted from blood, sampled in a trial of the OX40 agonist ivuxolimab. The receptors here all came from an adult with an advanced solid tumor such as melanoma, head and neck, liver or kidney cancer.

V usage is TRBV5-6 and J usage is TRBJ1-6; D not resolved. V was trimmed by 5 bases and J by 0 bases, leaving 9 bases between them. The CDR3 runs 15 residues. Germline V gene sequence: CDR1 SGHDT, CDR2 YYEEEE. Here the CDR3 reads CASSGQSSYNSPLHF. For the CDR3, the DNA is TGTGCCAGCAGTGGGCAAAGCTCCTATAATTCACCCCTCCACTTT.

This chain's CDR3 is CASSFGDPSYEQYF. The CDR3 nucleotides read TGTGCCAGCAGCTTCGGGGACCCCTCCTACGAGCAGTACTTC. The chain employs TRBV5-6 and TRBJ2-7; D is perhaps TRBD1 or TRBD2 (5 bases each). This CDR3 is 14 amino acids long. Germline CDR1 reads SGHDT; CDR2 reads YYEEEE. V dropped 2 bases and J dropped 0 bases, with 9 bases sitting between them. Drawing the rest from reference TRBV5-6 and TRBJ2-7, the complete variable domain is DAGVTQSPTHLIKTRGQQVTLRCSPKSGHDTVSWYQQALGQGPQFIFQYYEEEERQRGNFPDRFSGHQFPNYSSELNVNALLLGDSALYLCASSFGDPSYEQYFGPGTRLTVT.

The V gene is TRBV4-2, the J gene TRBJ1-5, with 9 bases fitting TRBD1. The CDR3 is 18 residues long. After removal of 3 bases from V and 6 bases from J, the junction contained 15 bases not matched to a gene. In germline, CDR1 is LGHNA, CDR2 YNFKEQ. The DNA of the CDR3 is TGTGCCAGCAGCCACGCGAGCCGTACAGGGGGCGCCGGTCAGCCCCAGCATTTT. Amino acids: CASSHASRTGGAGQPQHF.

This clone showed up just once. The chain combines TRBV4-3 with TRBJ2-3, with D perhaps matching TRBD1 or TRBD2 (6 bases each). The germline V gene encodes CDR1 LGHNA and CDR2 YSLEER. V was trimmed by 0 bases and J by 2 bases, leaving 12 bases between them. The CDR3 has 16 amino acids. CDR3 region: CASSQDRGANTDTQYF. Here the CDR3 DNA reads TGCGCCAGCAGCCAAGATAGGGGGGCAAACACAGATACGCAGTATTTT.

The chain joins TRBV19 to TRBJ1-1, with 8 bases lining up with TRBD1. Trimming cost V 6 bases and J 0 bases; bases outside gene matches: 6. The CDR3 length is 15 residues. CDR1 and CDR2 from the germline V gene are LNHDA and SQIVND (reference sequence). DNA for the CDR3: TGTGCCAGTAGGGGACAGGCATTCTTGAACACTGAAGCTTTCTTT. Residues: CASRGQAFLNTEAFF.

Only one count was recorded for this clone. The CDR3 region has the DNA TGTGCCAGCAGCTTAGGTCCACTTCTCTCCTACGAGCAGTACTTC. This sequence encodes CASSLGPLLSYEQYF. V and J are TRBV7-9 and TRBJ2-7; no clear D gene. From germline, CDR1 is SEHNR and CDR2 FQNEAQ (reference sequence). The germline V and J ends were trimmed by 1 base and 0 bases, with 10 bases remaining between them. The CDR3 is made up of 15 amino acids.

V and J are TRBV4-2 and TRBJ2-2; TRBD2 agrees at 8 bases. The trim removed 5 bases at V and 3 bases at J, leaving 5 bases unmatched. The CDR3 extends over 15 amino acids. Germline CDR1 is LGHNA and CDR2 is YNFKEQ. The CDR3 here is CASSEGLGDTGELFF. CDR3 nucleotides: TGTGCCAGCAGCGAGGGACTAGGGGACACCGGGGAGCTGTTTTTT.

The V and J genes are TRBV7-8 and TRBJ2-7; 7 positions agree with TRBD1. Germline values: CDR1 SGHVS, CDR2 FQNEAQ. The CDR3 runs to 12 residues. Trimming at V came to 5 bases and at J to 3 bases, leaving 1 base not matched to a gene. CDR3 coding DNA: TGTGCCAGCAGCCGACAGGGCTACGAGCAGTACTTC. It is translated as CASSRQGYEQYF.

The chain carries TRBV11-3 and TRBJ2-1, with TRBD1 identical over 10 bases. This CDR3 has 15 residues. Trimming at V came to 5 bases and at J to 6 bases, leaving 7 bases not matched to a gene. Germline values: CDR1 SGHNT, CDR2 YENEEA. In DNA, the CDR3 is TGTGCCAGCAGCGCGGGACAGGGGTATTTCAATGAGCAGTTCTTC. Its translation is CASSAGQGYFNEQFF.

The chain couples TRBV23-1 to TRBJ1-4; D not certain. TRBV23-1 is filed as an ORF, its function uncertain. Deletions cut 4 bases from V and 4 bases from J, with 4 bases between. The CDR3 spans 12 residues. The CDR3 nucleotides are TGCGCCAGCAGTCTTGGTAATGAAAAACTGTTTTTT. As protein: CASSLGNEKLFF.

The rearrangement joins TRBV29-1 to TRBJ1-5; D is possibly TRBD1 (6 bases). From germline, CDR1 is SQVTM and CDR2 ANQGSEA. CDR3 size: 16 residues. V lost 8 bases to trimming and J lost 0 bases, with 20 bases between them. The chain's CDR3 is CSQVRGTPYSNQPQHF. CDR3 sequence (DNA): TGCAGCCAGGTCCGAGGGACACCCTATAGCAATCAGCCCCAGCATTTT. The whole variable domain, filled in from reference TRBV29-1 and TRBJ1-5, reads SAVISQKPSRDICQRGTSLTIQCQVDSQVTMMFWYRQQPGQSLTLIATANQGSEATYESGFVIDKFPISRPNLTFSTLTVSNMSPEDSSIYLCSQVRGTPYSNQPQHFGDGTRLSIL.

About this clone itself: Sequence at one end of the junction differs from germline and may be a read error. The chain recombines TRBV7-7 with TRBJ2-1; TRBD1 matches 8 bases. Germline CDR1 is SSHAT and CDR2 is FNYEAQ (reference sequence). CDR3 length: 14 amino acids. The CDR3 DNA is TGTGCTAGCAGCTTATCGACAGGGGTTAGTGAGCAGTTCTTC. It yields the protein CASSLSTGVSEQFF.

The V and J genes are TRBV11-3 and TRBJ2-7, with 7 bases aligning to TRBD1. With V trimmed by 3 bases and J by 6 bases, 8 bases remained unmatched. CDR3 length: 14 residues. Germline V gives CDR1 SGHNT, CDR2 YENEEA. The CDR3 spells CASSFQGEGGEQYF. The CDR3, as DNA: TGTGCCAGCAGCTTTCAGGGGGAAGGAGGCGAGCAGTACTTC.

The chain is built from TRBV12-5 and TRBJ2-1; D is perhaps TRBD1 (5 bases). The germline V gene has CDR1 LGHNT and CDR2 FRNRAP. The CDR3 covers 14 residues. Trimming stripped 1 base from V and 7 bases from J, with 11 bases between. The chain's CDR3 is CASGLDTGPNEQFF. CDR3 nucleotides: TGTGCTAGTGGTTTGGATACAGGCCCGAATGAGCAGTTCTTC.

The chain carries TRBV9 and TRBJ2-7; D unclear. Deletions cut 4 bases from V and 1 base from J, with 15 bases between. The length of the CDR3 is 15 residues. Germline CDR1 and CDR2: SGDLS and YYNGEE. CDR3 sequence reads: CASSFASTPSYEQYF. The CDR3 DNA is TGTGCCAGCAGCTTCGCATCAACCCCTTCCTACGAGCAGTACTTC.

In this sample, this clone turned up once. V is TRBV29-1 and J is TRBJ2-7, with TRBD2 matching over 8 bases. The CDR3 consists of 14 residues. CDR1 and CDR2 (germline): SQVTM, ANQGSEA. Trimming took 0 bases from V and 0 from J; bases not matched to a gene: 1. CDR3 amino acids: CSVEERGGSYEQYF. For the CDR3, the DNA is TGCAGCGTTGAAGAACGGGGGGGCTCCTACGAGCAGTACTTC.

The chain joins TRBV7-9 to TRBJ2-5; D not certain. V lost 1 base, J lost 2 bases, and 11 bases lay in between. The CDR3 spans 15 residues. Germline lookup yields CDR1 SEHNR and CDR2 FQNEAQ (reference sequence). The CDR3: CASSLEHNLQETQYF. CDR3 nucleotide sequence: TGTGCCAGCAGCTTAGAACACAACCTACAAGAGACCCAGTACTTC.

A single count supports this clone. The rearrangement uses TRBV2 and TRBJ2-7; 13 bases fit TRBD2. Per germline, CDR1 SNHLY and CDR2 FYNNEI. CDR3 size: 15 residues. Germline trimming cut 0 bases from V and 5 bases from J; bases unmatched to any gene: 1. This CDR3 reads CASSEATSGRDEQYF. CDR3 nucleotides: TGTGCCAGCAGTGAAGCCACTAGCGGGAGGGACGAGCAGTACTTC.

This chain connects TRBV7-9 to TRBJ2-3; the match to TRBD1 covers 8 bases. V lost 5 bases and J lost 6; bases outside the gene matches: 19. There are 18 residues in the CDR3. From germline, CDR1 is SEHNR and CDR2 FQNEAQ (reference sequence). The CDR3 coding sequence is TGTGCCAGCAGCCCCTCTACCGGGACAGGCGCTTTTAGGGATACGCAGTATTTT. This translates into CASSPSTGTGAFRDTQYF.

V and J are TRBV27 and TRBJ2-3; 15 bases line up with TRBD2. The germline V gene encodes CDR1 MNHEY and CDR2 SMNVEV (reference sequence). V was clipped by 5 bases and J by 5 bases; unmatched bases: 2. This CDR3 comprises 15 residues. The CDR3 region is CASSLGLAGGDTQYF. Here the CDR3 DNA reads TGTGCCAGCAGTCTGGGACTAGCGGGGGGAGATACGCAGTATTTT.

The chain links TRBV7-8 to TRBJ2-3; 8 nucleotides agree with TRBD2. This CDR3 contains 15 residues. The germline V gene has CDR1 SGHVS and CDR2 FQNEAQ. V was pared by 7 bases and J by 3 bases, with 9 bases of the junction left unmatched. CDR3 residues: CASTQIAGTTDTQYF. The CDR3 coding sequence is TGTGCCAGCACCCAAATAGCGGGAACTACAGATACGCAGTATTTT.

The V and J genes are TRBV6-4 and TRBJ1-6; D not certain. There are 14 residues in the CDR3. Trimming removed 8 bases at V and 5 bases at J, with 13 bases between. Germline assignment: CDR1 MRHNA and CDR2 SNTAGT. CDR3 sequence: CASLTGSHNSPLHF. For the CDR3, the DNA is TGTGCCAGCCTAACCGGGTCGCATAATTCACCCCTCCACTTT.

V usage is TRBV29-1 and J usage is TRBJ2-3, with D perhaps matching TRBD1 (6 bases). Trimming removed 0 bases from V and 2 bases from J, with 12 bases in between. This CDR3 region has 15 residues. Germline-derived CDR1 and CDR2 are SQVTM and ANQGSEA. As DNA, the CDR3 is TGCAGCGTTGAAGACCGGGACACAAACACAGATACGCAGTATTTT. As protein: CSVEDRDTNTDTQYF.

This rearrangement joins TRBV20-1 to TRBJ2-7; no definite D call. Germline V gene data show CDR1 as DFQATT and CDR2 as SNEGSKA (reference sequence). The V end was cut by 0 bases, the J end by 7 bases, with 4 bases between. This CDR3 comprises 10 residues. The CDR3: CSAREGEQYF. The DNA for the CDR3 is TGCAGTGCTAGAGAGGGAGAGCAGTACTTC.

Worth noting for this clone: An end of the junction differs from the germline gene, which may be a read error. This chain links TRBV27 with TRBJ1-6; TRBD1 matches 8 bases. The CDR3 consists of 14 residues. The germline V gene encodes CDR1 MNHEY and CDR2 SMNVEV (reference sequence). This CDR3 is CASKRTGSNSPLHF. The CDR3 DNA is TGTGCCAGCAAACGGACAGGGTCTAATTCACCCCTCCACTTC.

The chain recombines TRBV9 with TRBJ2-3; D possibly corresponds to TRBD1 (6 bases). This CDR3 is 15 amino acids long. V was shortened by 4 bases and J by 1 base, with 13 bases between the two germline ends. Looked up from germline, CDR1 is SGDLS and CDR2 is YYNGEE. In DNA form, the CDR3 reads TGTGCCAGCAGCCCTACGGGACATCGCACAGATACGCAGTATTTT. Translating it yields CASSPTGHRTDTQYF.

Written as DNA, the CDR3 is TGTGCCAGCAGCTTAGCGGGAGGGGGACGAGAGACCCAGTACTTC. It codes for CASSLAGGGRETQYF. This rearrangement joins TRBV7-3 to TRBJ2-5; 9 bases match TRBD2. Looked up from germline, CDR1 is SGHTA and CDR2 is FQGTGA. J was trimmed by 4 bases and V by 2 bases; bases with no gene match: 5. This CDR3 is 15 amino acids long. The full variable domain, completed using reference TRBV7-3 and TRBJ2-5, is GAGVSQTPSNKVTEKGKYVELRCDPISGHTALYWYRQSLGQGPEFLIYFQGTGAADDSGLPNDRFFAVRPEGSVSTLKIQRTERGDSAVYLCASSLAGGGRETQYFGPGTRLLVL.

The J gene is TRBJ1-1, the V gene TRBV19; D is possibly TRBD1 (5 bases). The germline CDR1 and CDR2 sequences are LNHDA and SQIVND (reference sequence). This CDR3 has 15 residues. V lost 2 bases and J lost 4, with 14 bases in between. The CDR3 nucleotides are TGTGCCAGTAGTATATCGGGCCTGGGGGGCACTGAAGCTTTCTTT. This translates into CASSISGLGGTEAFF.

The gene calls are TRBV9 and TRBJ2-5; D unresolved. The V gene lost 2 bases and the J gene lost 5 bases, with 10 bases spanning the gap. This CDR3 is 13 amino acids long. Germline V gene data show CDR1 as SGDLS and CDR2 as YYNGEE. The CDR3 bases are TGTGCCAGCAGCGTTGGACCTTGGGAGACCCAGTACTTC. As protein: CASSVGPWETQYF.

This clone was counted a single time. This chain links TRBV14 with TRBJ2-7, with D possibly matching TRBD1 (6 bases). Germline-derived CDR1 and CDR2 are SGHDN and FVKESK. CDR3 length equals 16 residues. V was clipped by 5 bases and J by 1 base, with 18 bases between them. CDR3 loop: CASSTLEQGASYEQYF. The CDR3, as DNA: TGTGCCAGCAGCACTTTAGAACAGGGCGCTTCCTACGAGCAGTACTTC.